The 26 T cell receptor beta chains below come from one sample, sequenced in a study of cytomegalovirus exposure and HLA in healthy donors. PCR was performed using 60 Vbeta and 13 Jbeta primers. Profiled with immunoSEQ multiplex PCR; TCRdb holds only in-frame clones, not every one. The table shows 200,000 or so clones, with approximately 82% occurring only once. The source material was PBMCs. Receptor source: a young woman in good health and CMV-seropositive.

This sequence joins TRBV29-1 and TRBJ1-5, with D possibly TRBD1 on 6 matching bases. CDR1 SQVTM and CDR2 ANQGSEA come from the germline V gene. Trimming left V 6 bases short and J 5 bases short, with 17 bases between. CDR3 length: 14 residues. Here the CDR3 reads CSVSQGSSYQPQHF. In nucleotides, the CDR3 is TGCAGCGTAAGTCAGGGGAGCAGCTATCAGCCCCAGCATTTT.

The gene calls are TRBV2 and TRBJ1-3; TRBD1 aligns across 10 bases. This CDR3 contains 14 residues. Losses at the gene ends were 4 bases for V and 5 bases for J; bases not matched to a gene: 2. From germline, CDR1 is SNHLY and CDR2 FYNNEI. CDR3: CASSGQGARNTIYF. DNA of the CDR3: TGTGCCAGCAGTGGACAGGGGGCTAGAAACACCATATATTTT. Full variable domain (remainder filled in from reference TRBV2 and TRBJ1-3): EPEVTQTPSHQVTQMGQEVILRCVPISNHLYFYWYRQILGQKVEFLVSFYNNEISEKSEIFDDQFSVERPDGSNFTLKIRSTKLEDSAMYFCASSGQGARNTIYFGEGSWLTVV.

The chain links TRBV19 to TRBJ2-5; the D gene is possibly TRBD2 (6 bases). The germline CDR1 and CDR2 sequences are LNHDA and SQIVND (reference sequence). V gave up 4 bases and J gave up 1 base, with 16 bases separating them. The CDR3 contains 16 residues. This chain's CDR3 is CASSTTLIGGQETQYF. CDR3 nucleotide sequence: TGTGCCAGTAGTACAACCCTGATCGGGGGCCAAGAGACCCAGTACTTC.

This sequence joins TRBV25-1 and TRBJ2-2, with TRBD1 identical over 8 bases. This CDR3 is built from 15 residues. Germline V lookup: CDR1 MGHDK, CDR2 SYGVNS. J was trimmed by 6 bases and V by 5 bases; bases with no gene match: 8. The CDR3 protein is CASSHRTGGSGELFF. For the CDR3, the DNA is TGTGCCAGCAGTCATAGAACAGGGGGTTCCGGGGAGCTGTTTTTT. The full variable domain, its missing parts supplied by reference TRBV25-1 and TRBJ2-2, is EADIYQTPRYLVIGTGKKITLECSQTMGHDKMYWYQQDPGMELHLIHYSYGVNSTEKGDLSSESTVSRIRTEHFPLTLESARPSHTSQYLCASSHRTGGSGELFFGEGSRLTVL.

V is TRBV5-5 and J is TRBJ2-1; 14 bases line up with TRBD2. The CDR3 consists of 15 residues. Trimming at V came to 4 bases and at J to 10 bases, leaving 7 bases not matched to a gene. Germline lookup yields CDR1 SGHKS and CDR2 YYEKEE (reference sequence). The CDR3: CASSLTSGGAREQFF. Here the CDR3 DNA reads TGTGCCAGCAGCCTGACTAGCGGGGGGGCCAGGGAGCAGTTCTTC.

This chain uses TRBV13 with TRBJ1-1, with 9 bases aligning to TRBD1. The CDR3 is 16 residues long. The germline V gene encodes CDR1 PRHDT and CDR2 FYEKMQ (reference sequence). J lost 7 bases, V lost 2 bases, and 11 bases had no gene match. The CDR3 bases are TGTGCCAGCAGCTTAACAGCGACAGGGGGATTCGGTGAAGCTTTCTTT. Translation gives CASSLTATGGFGEAFF.

This sequence joins TRBV6-5 and TRBJ2-7; 13 bases are a match to TRBD2. Unmatched junction bases numbered 4, after V lost 5 bases and J lost 3 bases. This CDR3 comprises 15 residues. Per the germline V gene, CDR1 is MNHEY and CDR2 is SVGAGI. CDR3 sequence: CASSPGLAGFYEQYF. The CDR3 nucleotides read TGTGCCAGCAGTCCGGGACTAGCGGGGTTCTACGAGCAGTACTTC.

This clone was counted between two and nine times. The J gene is TRBJ1-1, the V gene TRBV5-1; D gene ambiguous. Trimming shortened V by 5 bases and J by 1 base, and 9 bases separated the two germline ends. The CDR3 totals 13 residues. Germline assignment: CDR1 SGHRS and CDR2 YFSETQ. This CDR3 is CASREQRNTEAFF. CDR3 nucleotide sequence: TGCGCCAGCAGAGAACAACGGAACACTGAAGCTTTCTTT.

The V and J genes are TRBV27 and TRBJ1-2; D is perhaps TRBD1 (6 bases). The CDR3 runs to 14 residues. Germline CDR1 and CDR2: MNHEY and SMNVEV (reference sequence). V was trimmed by 5 bases and J by 4 bases, leaving 14 bases between them. This chain's CDR3 is CASSHNREVYGYTF. DNA of the CDR3: TGTGCCAGCAGTCATAACAGGGAAGTCTATGGCTACACCTTC.

The chain is built from TRBV9 and TRBJ2-5, with a possible D match to TRBD1 (6 bases). Deletions cut 1 base from V and 4 bases from J, with 8 bases between. The CDR3 has 13 amino acids. Germline V lookup: CDR1 SGDLS, CDR2 YYNGEE. CDR3 protein: CASSVQGTETQYF. The CDR3 nucleotides read TGTGCCAGCAGCGTACAGGGGACAGAGACCCAGTACTTC.

The V gene is TRBV6-5, the J gene TRBJ2-5, with 10 positions matching TRBD2. With V trimmed by 9 bases and J by 3 bases, 7 bases remained unmatched. The CDR3 covers 14 residues. The germline gives CDR1 MNHEY, CDR2 SVGAGI. DNA for the CDR3: TGTGCCAGTGGGTTTCTAGCGGGGGAAGAGACCCAGTACTTC. Residues: CASGFLAGEETQYF.

The chain employs TRBV30 and TRBJ2-5; possibly TRBD2 for D (6 bases). Germline-derived CDR1 and CDR2 are GTSNPN and SVGIG (reference sequence). This CDR3 comprises 15 residues. V dropped 0 bases and J dropped 3 bases, with 14 bases sitting between them. The CDR3 DNA reads TGTGCCTGGAGTGTACCTCGGAGGGCTAAAGAGACCCAGTACTTC. This encodes CAWSVPRRAKETQYF.

The J gene is TRBJ2-5, the V gene TRBV28; the D gene is possibly TRBD2 (5 bases). The CDR3 is 13 residues long. Germline V gene sequence: CDR1 MDHEN, CDR2 SYDVKM. Trimming took 6 bases from V and 0 from J, leaving 8 bases between them. Here the CDR3 reads CASSRGDQETQYF. The CDR3 nucleotides are TGTGCCAGCAGCCGGGGAGACCAAGAGACCCAGTACTTC.

For this clone: The junction departs from the called germline gene at one end, perhaps through a read error. The chain is built from TRBV5-4 and TRBJ2-3, with a tentative D call TRBD2 (5 bases). The CDR3 contains 15 residues. The V gene's germline CDR1 is SGHNT and CDR2 YYREEE (reference sequence). The chain's CDR3 is CASSLPGSLTDTQYF. The CDR3 bases are TGTGCCAGCAGCTTGCCGGGGTCCCTCACAGATACACAGTATTTT. Full variable domain (outside the CDR3, taken from reference TRBV5-4 and TRBJ2-3): ETGVTQSPTHLIKTRGQQVTLRCSSQSGHNTVSWYQQALGQGPQFIFQYYREEENGRGNFPPRFSGLQFPNYSSELNVNALELDDSALYLCASSLPGSLTDTQYFGPGTRLTVL.

The chain joins TRBV5-1 to TRBJ2-7, with TRBD2 matching over 8 bases. Germline CDR1 is SGHRS and CDR2 is YFSETQ. The CDR3 loop spans 14 amino acids. With V trimmed by 3 bases and J by 3 bases, 5 bases remained unmatched. CDR3: CASSSSGGDYEQYF. The CDR3 DNA reads as TGCGCCAGCAGCTCCAGCGGGGGAGACTACGAGCAGTACTTC.

The chain couples TRBV4-1 to TRBJ2-3; D is unresolved. The CDR3 contains 16 residues. The germline V and J ends were trimmed by 8 bases and 0 bases, with 18 bases remaining between them. Looked up from germline, CDR1 is MGHRA and CDR2 is YSYEKL. The chain's CDR3 is CASEGDGFFSTDTQYF. The DNA of the CDR3 is TGCGCCAGCGAAGGTGACGGGTTCTTTAGCACAGATACGCAGTATTTT.

The chain combines TRBV4-1 with TRBJ2-1; 13 nucleotides match TRBD2. CDR1 is MGHRA and CDR2 is YSYEKL in the germline V gene. The junction had 10 bases not matched to a gene; V was cut back by 4 bases and J by 7 bases. The CDR3 is 17 residues long. The CDR3: CASSRTILAGGPNEQFF. The CDR3 nucleotides read TGCGCCAGCAGCCGGACAATACTAGCGGGGGGGCCGAATGAGCAGTTCTTC.

V usage is TRBV2 and J usage is TRBJ2-1, with 10 nucleotides matching TRBD2. Germline V gives CDR1 SNHLY, CDR2 FYNNEI. This CDR3 comprises 16 residues. The V segment lost 6 bases and the J segment 0 bases; nucleotides outside the gene matches: 5. DNA of the CDR3: TGTGCCAGCAGGCGTAGCGGGGGGAGCTCCTACAATGAGCAGTTCTTC. Its protein product is CASRRSGGSSYNEQFF.

The chain couples TRBV7-9 to TRBJ2-7, with a tentative D call TRBD1 (5 bases). Trimming shortened V by 1 base and J by 1 base, and 8 bases separated the two germline ends. Per the germline V gene, CDR1 is SEHNR and CDR2 is FQNEAQ (reference sequence). The CDR3 sequence is 14 residues long. The CDR3 DNA follows: TGTGCCAGCAGCTTAGGACAGAATTCCTACGAGCAGTACTTC. Protein product: CASSLGQNSYEQYF. The whole variable domain, filled in from reference TRBV7-9 and TRBJ2-7, reads DTGVSQNPRHKITKRGQNVTFRCDPISEHNRLYWYRQTLGQGPEFLTYFQNEAQLEKSRLLSDRFSAERPKGSFSTLEIQRTEQGDSAMYLCASSLGQNSYEQYFGPGTRLTVT.

The chain employs TRBV5-6 and TRBJ2-1; a possible D gene is TRBD1 (6 bases). Deletions cut 0 bases from V and 5 bases from J, with 9 bases between. The CDR3 has 14 residues. Germline CDR1 SGHDT, CDR2 YYEEEE. The CDR3 is CASSLEGVDNEQFF. The CDR3 DNA follows: TGTGCCAGCAGCTTGGAGGGGGTCGACAATGAGCAGTTCTTC.

This rearrangement joins TRBV7-2 to TRBJ2-7; 9 bases align to TRBD2. CDR1 and CDR2 from the germline V gene are SGHTA and FQGNSA. The CDR3 has 15 amino acids. Trimming removed 3 bases from V and 4 bases from J; junction bases left unmatched: 7. The CDR3: CASSFGLAGLYEQYV. The CDR3 region has the DNA TGTGCCAGCAGCTTTGGGCTAGCGGGGCTATACGAGCAGTACGTC.

This clone has a single count. The chain uses TRBV9 and TRBJ2-5; 12 positions agree with TRBD2. Germline V gene sequence: CDR1 SGDLS, CDR2 YYNGEE. This CDR3 is built from 17 residues. The V and J ends lost 3 bases and 4 bases, in that order; junction bases with no gene match: 10. This CDR3 is CASSEGATSGGPETQYF. CDR3 nucleotide sequence: TGTGCCAGCAGCGAGGGGGCTACTAGCGGGGGGCCAGAGACCCAGTACTTC.

A single count supports this clone. The CDR3 protein is CAKPGSPSRANEKLFF. The CDR3 region has the DNA TGTGCCAAGCCCGGGTCTCCCTCGCGGGCTAATGAAAAACTGTTTTTT. The chain joins TRBV25-1 to TRBJ1-4; D gene ambiguous. Germline V gene sequence: CDR1 MGHDK, CDR2 SYGVNS. The CDR3 is 16 residues long. V was trimmed by 10 bases and J by 3 bases, leaving 21 bases between them.

This rearrangement joins TRBV30 to TRBJ1-1; D unresolved. The CDR3 totals 12 residues. Trimming cost V 3 bases and J 3 bases, with 8 bases left between them. CDR1 and CDR2 (germline): GTSNPN, SVGIG (reference sequence). Here the CDR3 DNA reads TGTGCCTGGAGCCCGGGGTACACTGAAGCTTTCTTT. This sequence encodes CAWSPGYTEAFF. Drawing the rest from reference TRBV30 and TRBJ1-1, the complete variable domain is SQTIHQWPATLVQPVGSPLSLECTVEGTSNPNLYWYRQAAGRGLQLLFYSVGIGQISSEVPQNLSASRPQDRQFILSSKKLLLSDSGFYLCAWSPGYTEAFFGQGTRLTVV.

Note on this clone: This same CDR3 is encoded by further DNA sequences in the sample. The rearrangement links TRBV19 to TRBJ1-3, with D possibly being TRBD1 (6 bases). Germline V CDR1 and CDR2: LNHDA, SQIVND (reference sequence). This CDR3 has 14 amino acids. V was shortened by 6 bases and J by 0 bases, with 9 bases between the two germline ends. The CDR3: CASSRQVSGNTIYF. In nucleotides, the CDR3 is TGTGCCAGTAGCAGACAGGTCTCTGGAAACACCATATATTTT.

The V and J genes are TRBV2 and TRBJ2-7, with TRBD1 identical over 10 bases. Germline V gene data show CDR1 as SNHLY and CDR2 as FYNNEI. V gave up 10 bases and J gave up 0 bases; unmatched junction bases: 6. This CDR3 has 14 residues. CDR3 sequence: CATQDRGDSYEQYF. In DNA, the CDR3 is TGTGCCACCCAGGACAGGGGGGACTCCTACGAGCAGTACTTC.